This TCR beta chain was retrieved from a study of control samples from healthy donors and cancer patients. The CDR3 runs 12 residues. CDR1 is GTSNPN and CDR2 is SVGIG in the germline V gene (reference sequence). Trimming cost V 0 bases and J 5 bases, with 8 bases left between them. Method: immunoSEQ multiplex PCR; TCRdb's copy keeps in-frame clones and lacks some. The sample holds 85,000 to 90,000 clones, about 83% seen once. Sequenced material: blood. This chain joins TRBV30 and TRBJ2-7; D might be TRBD2 (5 bases). The TCR originated in a woman in her thirties or forties in good health. The CDR3 sequence: CAWSVPGDEQYF. DNA for the CDR3: TGTGCCTGGAGTGTACCCGGGGACGAGCAGTACTTC.